This entry is about one T cell receptor beta chain. The CDR3 is 14 residues long. Germline V lookup: CDR1 SGHAT, CDR2 FQDESV (reference sequence). V was cut by 2 bases and J by 3 bases, with 11 bases left in between. TCRdb keeps only in-frame clones here, not all; method: immunoSEQ multiplex PCR. The sample carries about 60,000 clones, approximately 90% recorded once. The data were obtained in a study of T cell changes during pregnancy in multiple sclerosis. Material: CD4+ T cells from peripheral blood mononuclear cells, obtained in the second trimester of pregnancy. This TCR was recovered from a female donor with multiple sclerosis, enrolled in a pregnancy study. The V gene is TRBV11-1, the J gene TRBJ2-7; TRBD1 might be the D (5 bases). The CDR3 is CASSLSWTIYEQYF. The DNA for the CDR3 is TGTGCCAGCAGCTTATCCTGGACAATCTACGAGCAGTACTTC.